This TCR beta chain was found in a study of tissue T cells after allogeneic stem cell transplantation. The table came from immunoSEQ multiplex PCR; TCRdb's copy has only in-frame clones and leaves some out. Here the sample spans 9,500 to 10,000 clones, under 80% being singletons. This clone was seen a handful of times. V was cut by 3 bases and J by 1 base, with 12 bases left in between. CDR1 and CDR2 (germline): GTSNPN, SVGIG (reference sequence). This CDR3 has 15 residues. The sequenced sample was tissue from the stomach, obtained at autopsy. The chain joins TRBV30 to TRBJ1-4; D is unclear. The sequence came from a male donor aged 60 or over with lung cancer. CDR3 coding DNA: TGTGCCTGGAGCTACGGGTTTGGAACTAATGAAAAACTGTTTTTT. This gives the protein CAWSYGFGTNEKLFF. Complete variable domain (other parts from reference TRBV30 and TRBJ1-4): SQTIHQWPATLVQPVGSPLSLECTVEGTSNPNLYWYRQAAGRGLQLLFYSVGIGQISSEVPQNLSASRPQDRQFILSSKKLLLSDSGFYLCAWSYGFGTNEKLFFGSGTQLSVL.